This T cell receptor (beta chain) was documented in a study of blood T cell repertoires in COVID-19. Turning to the study itself: Acute and convalescent COVID-19 specimens originated in the United States, Italy and Spain.

The CDR3 spans 15 residues. V lost 5 bases and J lost 3, with 16 bases in between. Germline-derived CDR1 and CDR2 are MDHEN and SYDVKM. The protocol was immunoSEQ multiplex PCR, while the TCRdb copy is restricted to in-frame clones and leaves out a portion. The sample includes approximately 290,000 clones, 84% of them seen just once. This chain joins TRBV28 and TRBJ2-5, with D perhaps matching TRBD2 (5 bases). This receptor was obtained from a person aged 70 to 85 with COVID-19, enrolled during active disease. The sequenced material came from peripheral blood. CDR3 sequence reads: CASSHATRGEETQYF. In DNA form, the CDR3 reads TGTGCCAGCAGTCACGCGACACGGGGAGAAGAGACCCAGTACTTC.